These T cell receptor beta chains were read from a single sample in a study of T-cell reconstitution after alpha-beta-depleted transplantation in children. TCRdb re-analysed the PCR reads in MiXCR, keeping a single row per CDR3 protein. The sample lists roughly 200,000 distinct CDR3 sequences; approximately 15% were seen once. The material was PBMCs from the stem cell graft donor, obtained from the stem cell graft. Receptors originate from a human donor who donated a stem cell graft to a child with acute lymphoblastic leukemia. CDR3s include the opening cysteine and the closing phenylalanine or tryptophan. The order of the fields is V gene, clone size, D gene, J gene, CDR3 DNA, CDR3 protein. A D gene is named only where the DNA matches it firmly. Rows may omit the clone size; those that give it use once, few, many or a size class.

TRBV11-3	few	.	TRBJ1-1	TGTGCCAGCAGTCTGGACGGCATGAACACTGAAGCTTTCTTT	CASSLDGMNTEAFF
TRBV12-3/TRBV12-4	many	.	TRBJ1-1	TGTGCCAGCAGTTTGGGGGATCGAGCTTTCTTT	CASSLGDRAFF
TRBV12-3/TRBV12-4	.	TRBD2	TRBJ2-2	TGTGCCAGCAGGCCGCGAGGGGGACTAGGAGGGAGGAACACCGGGGAGCTGTTTTTT	CASRPRGGLGGRNTGELFF
TRBV20-1	few	TRBD2	TRBJ2-1	TGCAGTGGGGTACTAACTAGCGGACGGGGGGAGCAGTTCTTC	CSGVLTSGRGEQFF
TRBV2	few	.	TRBJ1-5	TGTGCCAGCAGTAGGACTAATCAGCCCCTGCATTTT	CASSRTNQPLHF
TRBV5-1	many	.	TRBJ2-2	TGCGCCAGCAGCTTGTGGTCCCCCACCGGGGAGCTGTTTTTT	CASSLWSPTGELFF
TRBV10-3	many	.	TRBJ2-5	TGTGCCATCAAGGGTCCAGACCAAGAGACCCAGTACTTC	CAIKGPDQETQYF
TRBV11-3	.	TRBD1	TRBJ1-2	TGTGCCAGCAGCCTTTCCGGGACAGGGGGTTATGGCTACACCTTC	CASSLSGTGGYGYTF
TRBV20-1	many	TRBD2	TRBJ2-4	TGCAGTGCTACGGGGGGACTAGCGGCTTCCATTCAGTACTTC	CSATGGLAASIQYF
TRBV11-2	many	.	TRBJ2-5	TGTGCCAGCAGCCCCCCTTGGGTCCGCAGAAGAGAGACCCAGTACTTC	CASSPPWVRRRETQYF
TRBV7-9	many	.	TRBJ2-3	TGTGCCAGCAGATATCAGATAAACACAGATACGCAGTATTTT	CASRYQINTDTQYF
TRBV10-3	many	.	TRBJ2-3	TGTGCCACCCGGGACACCACAGATACGCAGTATTTT	CATRDTTDTQYF
TRBV21-1	.	.	TRBJ2-5	TGTGCCAGCAGCAATTCTACAGGGAGGGCCAGAGAGACCCAGTACTTC	CASSNSTGRARETQYF
TRBV29-1	few	.	TRBJ2-5	TGCAGCGTTGATAGTCAAGGGGGGGGAGAGACCCAGTACTTC	CSVDSQGGGETQYF
TRBV5-1	many	.	TRBJ1-1	TGCGCCAGCAGCTCGACAGGGAACACTGAAGCTTTCTTT	CASSSTGNTEAFF
TRBV5-5	many	TRBD2	TRBJ2-7	TGTGCCAGCAGCTTGGCGTGGACTAGCTCCTACGAGCAGTACTTC	CASSLAWTSSYEQYF
TRBV19	many	.	TRBJ2-1	TGTGCCAGTATGCGAAGCCTCTCCTCCTACAATGAGCAGTTCTTC	CASMRSLSSYNEQFF
TRBV7-9	many	TRBD2	TRBJ2-1	TGTGCCAGCAGCTACCCGGGACTAGTCTACAATGAGCAGTTCTTC	CASSYPGLVYNEQFF